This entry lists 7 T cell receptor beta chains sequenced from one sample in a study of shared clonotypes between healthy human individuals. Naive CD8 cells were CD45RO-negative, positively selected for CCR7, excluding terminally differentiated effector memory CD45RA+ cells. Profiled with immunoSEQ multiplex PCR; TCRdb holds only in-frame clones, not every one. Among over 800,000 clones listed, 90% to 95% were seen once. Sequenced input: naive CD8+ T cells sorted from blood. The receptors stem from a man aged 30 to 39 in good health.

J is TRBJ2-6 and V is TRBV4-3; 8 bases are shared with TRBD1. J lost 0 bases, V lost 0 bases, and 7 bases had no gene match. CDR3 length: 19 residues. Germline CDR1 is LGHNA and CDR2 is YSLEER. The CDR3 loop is CASSQEFGTGDSGANVLTF. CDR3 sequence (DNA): TGCGCCAGCAGCCAAGAGTTCGGGACAGGAGACTCTGGGGCCAACGTCCTGACTTTC.

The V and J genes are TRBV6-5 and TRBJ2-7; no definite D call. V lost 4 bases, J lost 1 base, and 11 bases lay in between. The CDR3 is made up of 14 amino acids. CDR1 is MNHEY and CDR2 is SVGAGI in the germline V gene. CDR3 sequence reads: CASSSLRDSYEQYF. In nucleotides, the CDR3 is TGTGCCAGCAGTTCCCTTCGCGATTCCTACGAGCAGTACTTC.

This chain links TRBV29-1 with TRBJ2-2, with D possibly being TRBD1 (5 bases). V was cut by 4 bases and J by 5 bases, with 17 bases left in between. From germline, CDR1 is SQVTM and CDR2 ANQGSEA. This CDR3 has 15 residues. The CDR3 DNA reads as TGCAGCGTTGGCTCCAGGCAGGGTTGGACCGGGGAGCTGTTTTTT. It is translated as CSVGSRQGWTGELFF.

The CDR3 reads CASSSGWELFF. CDR3 DNA sequence: TGTGCCAGCAGCTCAGGTTGGGAGCTGTTTTTT. The genes are TRBV6-5 and TRBJ2-2; no clear D. The CDR3 contains 11 residues. With 6 bases removed from V and 9 bases from J, the gap between germline ends came to 8 bases. CDR1 is MNHEY, CDR2 SVGAGI, per germline.

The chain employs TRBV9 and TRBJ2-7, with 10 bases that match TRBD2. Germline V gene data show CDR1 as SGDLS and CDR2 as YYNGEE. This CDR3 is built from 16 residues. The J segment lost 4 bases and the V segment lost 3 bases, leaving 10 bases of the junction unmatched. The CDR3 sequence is CASSELLAGEIYEQYF. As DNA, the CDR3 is TGTGCCAGCAGCGAACTGCTAGCGGGAGAAATTTACGAGCAGTACTTC.

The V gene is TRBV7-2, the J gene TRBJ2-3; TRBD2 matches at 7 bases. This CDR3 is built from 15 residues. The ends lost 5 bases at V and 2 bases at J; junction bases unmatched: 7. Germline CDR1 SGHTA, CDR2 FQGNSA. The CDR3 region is CASSTSVRHTDTQYF. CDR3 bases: TGTGCCAGCAGCACTAGCGTTCGTCACACAGATACGCAGTATTTT.

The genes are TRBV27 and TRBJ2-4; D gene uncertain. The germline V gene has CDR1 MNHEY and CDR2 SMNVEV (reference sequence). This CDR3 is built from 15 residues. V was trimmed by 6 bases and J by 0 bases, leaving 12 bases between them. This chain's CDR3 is CASSPELLAKNIQYF. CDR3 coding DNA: TGTGCCAGCAGCCCCGAGTTACTAGCCAAAAACATTCAGTACTTC.